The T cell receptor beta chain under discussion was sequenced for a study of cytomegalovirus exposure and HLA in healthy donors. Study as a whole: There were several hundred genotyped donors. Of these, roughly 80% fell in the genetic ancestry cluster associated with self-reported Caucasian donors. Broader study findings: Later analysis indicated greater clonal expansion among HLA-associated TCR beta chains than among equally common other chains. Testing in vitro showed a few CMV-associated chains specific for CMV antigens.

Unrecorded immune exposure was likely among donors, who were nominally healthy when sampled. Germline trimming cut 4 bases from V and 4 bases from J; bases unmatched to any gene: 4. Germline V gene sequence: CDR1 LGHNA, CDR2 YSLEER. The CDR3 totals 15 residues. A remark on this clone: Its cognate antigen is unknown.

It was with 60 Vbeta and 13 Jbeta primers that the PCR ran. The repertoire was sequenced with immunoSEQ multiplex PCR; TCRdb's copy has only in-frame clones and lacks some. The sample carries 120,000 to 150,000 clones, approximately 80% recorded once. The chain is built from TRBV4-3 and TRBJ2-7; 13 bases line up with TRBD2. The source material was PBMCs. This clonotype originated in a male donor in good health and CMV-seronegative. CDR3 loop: CASSPGLAGVYEQYF. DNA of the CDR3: TGCGCCAGCAGCCCTGGACTAGCGGGAGTTTACGAGCAGTACTTC.